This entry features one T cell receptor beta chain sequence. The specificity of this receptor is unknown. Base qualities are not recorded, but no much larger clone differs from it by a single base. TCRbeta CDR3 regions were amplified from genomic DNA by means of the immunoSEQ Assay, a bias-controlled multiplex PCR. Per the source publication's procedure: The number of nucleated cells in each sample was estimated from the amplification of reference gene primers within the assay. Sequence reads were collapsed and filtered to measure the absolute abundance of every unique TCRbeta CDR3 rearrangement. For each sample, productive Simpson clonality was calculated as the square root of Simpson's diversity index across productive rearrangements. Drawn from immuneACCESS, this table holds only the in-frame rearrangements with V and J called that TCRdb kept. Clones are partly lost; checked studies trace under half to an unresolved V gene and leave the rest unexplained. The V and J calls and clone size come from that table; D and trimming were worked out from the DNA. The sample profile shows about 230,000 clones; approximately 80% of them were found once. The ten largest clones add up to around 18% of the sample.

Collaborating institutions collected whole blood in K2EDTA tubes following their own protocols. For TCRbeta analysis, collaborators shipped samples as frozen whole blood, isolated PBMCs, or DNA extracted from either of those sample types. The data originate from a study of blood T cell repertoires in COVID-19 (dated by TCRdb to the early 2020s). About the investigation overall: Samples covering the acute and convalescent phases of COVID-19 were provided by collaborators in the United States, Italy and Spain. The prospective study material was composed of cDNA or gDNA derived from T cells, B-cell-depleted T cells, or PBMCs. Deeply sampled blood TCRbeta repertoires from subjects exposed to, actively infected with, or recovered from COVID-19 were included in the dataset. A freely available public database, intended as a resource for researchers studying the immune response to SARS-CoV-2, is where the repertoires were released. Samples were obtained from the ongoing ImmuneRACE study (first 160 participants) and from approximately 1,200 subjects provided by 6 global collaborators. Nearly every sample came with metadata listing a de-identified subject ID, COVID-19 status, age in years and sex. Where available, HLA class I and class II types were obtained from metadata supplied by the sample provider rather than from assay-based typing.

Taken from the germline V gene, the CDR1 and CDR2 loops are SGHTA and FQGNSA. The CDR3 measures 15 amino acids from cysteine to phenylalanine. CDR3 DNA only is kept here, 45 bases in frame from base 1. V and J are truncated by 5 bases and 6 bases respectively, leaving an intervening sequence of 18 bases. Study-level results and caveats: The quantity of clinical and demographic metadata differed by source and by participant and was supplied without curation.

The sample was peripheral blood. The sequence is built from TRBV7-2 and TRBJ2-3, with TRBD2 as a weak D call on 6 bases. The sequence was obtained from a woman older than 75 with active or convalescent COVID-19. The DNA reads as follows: TGTGCCAGCAGCCTCCGTTGGGGGGTGGACGATACGCAGTATTTT. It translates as CASSLRWGVDDTQYF.